The clone carrying this T cell receptor (beta chain) appeared once. Run at survey level, the immunoSEQ assay was version v3.0. Assay used: immunoSEQ multiplex PCR; TCRdb lists only in-frame clones, some missing. Among about 23,000 clones listed, 70% to 90% were seen once. Germline V gene lookup returns CDR1 SGHTA and CDR2 FQGNSA. The CDR3 is 11 amino acids. V was pared by 4 bases and J by 5 bases, with 5 bases between. This sample stems from a study of long-term antiretroviral therapy in people with HIV. This sequence originates from a man aged 55 to 70 with HIV. The rearrangement links TRBV7-2 to TRBJ2-5; D call uncertain. Source: unsorted PBMCs, taken 0.6 years after starting antiretroviral therapy. CDR3 nucleotide sequence: TGTGCCAGCAGCTACGGTGAGACCCAGTACTTC. It yields the protein CASSYGETQYF.